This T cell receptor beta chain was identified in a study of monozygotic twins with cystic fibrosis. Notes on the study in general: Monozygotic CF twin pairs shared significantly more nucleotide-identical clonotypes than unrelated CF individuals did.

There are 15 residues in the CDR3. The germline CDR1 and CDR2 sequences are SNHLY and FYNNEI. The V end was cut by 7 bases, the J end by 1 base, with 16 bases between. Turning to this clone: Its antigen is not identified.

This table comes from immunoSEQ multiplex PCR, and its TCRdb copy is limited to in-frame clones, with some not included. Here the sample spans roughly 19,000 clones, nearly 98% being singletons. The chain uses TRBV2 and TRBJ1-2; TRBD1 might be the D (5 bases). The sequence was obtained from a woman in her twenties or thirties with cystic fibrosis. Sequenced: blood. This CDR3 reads CASTKAGGNNYGYTF. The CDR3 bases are TGTGCCAGCACCAAGGCTGGGGGTAATAACTATGGCTACACCTTC.